The 30 T cell receptor beta chains reported below all come from one sample, sequenced in a study of cytomegalovirus exposure and HLA in healthy donors. The PCR contained 60 Vbeta and 13 Jbeta primers. Profiling relied on immunoSEQ multiplex PCR, and the TCRdb table lists in-frame clones only, not all of them. The sample records about 110,000 clones, about 70% being singletons. Sequences were obtained from PBMCs. The receptors originated from a man aged 25-45 years in good health and CMV-seropositive.

The genes are TRBV6-6 and TRBJ2-7; 7 nucleotides agree with TRBD1. Germline lookup yields CDR1 MNHNY and CDR2 SVGAGI (reference sequence). The CDR3 contains 15 residues. V trimming: 2 bases; J trimming: 1 base; junction bases outside the gene matches: 5. The CDR3: CASSYTGDGSYEQYF. CDR3 sequence (DNA): TGTGCCAGCAGTTACACAGGGGATGGGTCCTACGAGCAGTACTTC.

This clone was observed a few times. The chain combines TRBV7-9 with TRBJ2-1; 11 positions agree with TRBD2. The trim removed 6 bases at V and 8 bases at J, leaving 9 bases unmatched. Germline CDR1 reads SEHNR; CDR2 reads FQNEAQ (reference sequence). This CDR3 has 15 residues. CDR3 residues: CASSIPSGGIDEQFF. Here the CDR3 DNA reads TGTGCCAGCAGTATCCCTAGCGGGGGGATCGATGAGCAGTTCTTC.

This clone is classed as medium-sized. This sequence joins TRBV5-1 and TRBJ1-1, with D possibly matching TRBD1 (6 bases). In germline, CDR1 is SGHRS, CDR2 YFSETQ. Trimming cost V 3 bases and J 1 base, with 10 bases left between them. The CDR3 totals 14 residues. The CDR3: CASSSQTGNTEAFF. CDR3 coding DNA: TGCGCCAGCAGCTCGCAGACAGGGAACACTGAAGCTTTCTTT. Using reference TRBV5-1 and TRBJ1-1 for the parts outside the CDR3, the full variable domain is KAGVTQTPRYLIKTRGQQVTLSCSPISGHRSVSWYQQTPGQGLQFLFEYFSETQRNKGNFPGRFSGRQFSNSRSEMNVSTLELGDSALYLCASSSQTGNTEAFFGQGTRLTVV.

The chain couples TRBV7-2 to TRBJ2-5; possibly TRBD1 for D (6 bases). There are 15 residues in the CDR3. V was cut by 5 bases and J by 5 bases, with 18 bases left in between. Germline loops: CDR1 SGHTA, CDR2 FQGNSA. The CDR3 nucleotides read TGTGCCAGCAGCCTTCAGGGGTACGCAATCGAGACCCAGTACTTC. Translating it yields CASSLQGYAIETQYF.

The CDR3 DNA is TGTGCCAGCAGTGTATGGCCAGAAGAGACCCAGTACTTC. Amino acid sequence: CASSVWPEETQYF. The chain links TRBV6-1 to TRBJ2-5; D is ambiguous. Trimming pared 4 bases from V and 3 bases from J, leaving 9 bases between. The CDR3 consists of 13 residues. The germline CDR1 and CDR2 sequences are MNHNS and SASEGT.

The V call is TRBV11-3, the J call TRBJ2-1, with 8 bases matching TRBD2. The CDR3 is 14 residues long. CDR1 SGHNT and CDR2 YENEEA come from the germline V gene. With 4 bases clipped from V and 5 bases from J, the junction kept 4 bases outside the gene matches. In DNA, the CDR3 is TGTGCCAGCAGCTCGGGAGGGCCGGACAATGAGCAGTTCTTC. It is translated as CASSSGGPDNEQFF.

The chain couples TRBV27 to TRBJ1-2, with 10 bases aligning to TRBD1. V shed 3 bases, J shed 8 bases, and the junction held 3 bases outside the gene matches. Per the germline V gene, CDR1 is MNHEY and CDR2 is SMNVEV (reference sequence). The CDR3 spans 13 residues. The CDR3 DNA sequence: TGTGCCAGCAGTTTCCGGGACAGGGGAGGCTACACCTTC. It encodes CASSFRDRGGYTF.

This clone appeared once. The chain is built from TRBV7-9 and TRBJ1-2, with 8 bases fitting TRBD1. CDR3 length: 14 amino acids. The junction had 2 bases not matched to a gene; V was cut back by 1 base and J by 4 bases. Germline CDR1 and CDR2: SEHNR and FQNEAQ (reference sequence). For the CDR3, the DNA is TGTGCCAGCAGCTTAGGACAGGGGTTCTATGGCTACACCTTC. It codes for CASSLGQGFYGYTF.

The chain links TRBV4-1 to TRBJ2-7; TRBD2 aligns across 14 bases. The DNA end is more similar to TRBJ2-5, so the J call may be wrong. This CDR3 contains 17 residues. Germline CDR1 reads MGHRA; CDR2 reads YSYEKL. Here the CDR3 reads CASSQTSGGAFGETQYF. CDR3 bases: TGCGCCAGCAGCCAGACTAGCGGGGGGGCATTCGGAGAGACCCAGTACTTC.

The chain links TRBV11-3 to TRBJ1-4; unclear D gene. CDR3 length equals 14 residues. CDR1 and CDR2 (germline): SGHNT, YENEEA. With 8 bases removed from V and 3 bases from J, the gap between germline ends came to 13 bases. The CDR3 DNA sequence: TGTGCCAGCTTCCGGAGGGAATCTAATGAAAAACTGTTTTTT. It specifies CASFRRESNEKLFF.

This clone came up a few times. The rearrangement joins TRBV4-1 to TRBJ1-5, with 7 bases aligning to TRBD1. This CDR3 comprises 16 residues. Germline V gene lookup returns CDR1 MGHRA and CDR2 YSYEKL. The trim removed 0 bases at V and 2 bases at J, leaving 4 bases unmatched. In DNA form, the CDR3 reads TGCGCCAGCAGCCAAGACCCCAGGGGGGGCAATCAGCCCCAGCATTTT. Protein: CASSQDPRGGNQPQHF.

The V and J genes are TRBV6-1 and TRBJ1-4, with 9 nucleotides matching TRBD1. The CDR3 has 15 residues. The V gene end was trimmed by 6 bases and the J gene end by 8 bases; junction bases not matched to a gene: 10. Germline CDR1 is MNHNS and CDR2 is SASEGT. CDR3: CASSPVTGGREKLFF. The CDR3, as DNA: TGTGCCAGCAGCCCCGTGACAGGGGGGAGGGAAAAACTGTTTTTT.

V and J are TRBV19 and TRBJ2-7, with TRBD1 identical over 7 bases. There are 16 residues in the CDR3. The V gene's germline CDR1 is LNHDA and CDR2 SQIVND (reference sequence). The ends lost 6 bases at V and 2 bases at J; junction bases unmatched: 13. The CDR3 here is CASSPRGTERTYEQYF. CDR3 DNA sequence: TGTGCCAGTAGCCCCAGGGGGACGGAGAGGACCTACGAGCAGTACTTC.

This clone was detected only a few times. The CDR3 here is CASTDSGGRSYNEQFF. The CDR3 DNA reads as TGTGCCAGCACGGATAGCGGGGGGCGGAGTTACAATGAGCAGTTCTTC. The genes are TRBV7-9 and TRBJ2-1, with 10 bases lining up with TRBD2. Germline-derived CDR1 and CDR2 are SEHNR and FQNEAQ (reference sequence). The V and J ends lost 7 bases and 4 bases, in that order; junction bases with no gene match: 10. The CDR3 length is 16 residues.

The chain couples TRBV19 to TRBJ1-1; TRBD1 is a possible D gene (5 bases). The CDR3 spans 13 residues. V dropped 5 bases and J dropped 1 base, with 8 bases sitting between them. Germline V gene data show CDR1 as LNHDA and CDR2 as SQIVND (reference sequence). CDR3: CASSYTGNTEAFF. CDR3 coding DNA: TGTGCCAGTAGTTATACAGGGAACACTGAAGCTTTCTTT.

The chain has TRBV7-8 and TRBJ1-2, with D unresolved. This CDR3 spans 14 amino acids. The V and J ends lost 4 bases and 8 bases respectively, with 17 bases between them. The germline V gene encodes CDR1 SGHVS and CDR2 FQNEAQ. The CDR3 region has the DNA TGTGCCAGCAGCTCGGACTCCATTCCGGCAGGCTACACCTTC. This sequence encodes CASSSDSIPAGYTF.

The CDR3 nucleotides read TGCGCCAGCAGCCAAGATATGAGCACTGAAGCTTTCTTT. This translates into CASSQDMSTEAFF. V gene TRBV4-3 combines with J gene TRBJ1-1; D is ambiguous. The CDR3 contains 13 residues. Germline CDR1 and CDR2: LGHNA and YSLEER. Trimming pared 0 bases from V and 4 bases from J, leaving 6 bases between.

CDR3 residues: CASSWRFPYEQYF. As DNA, the CDR3 is TGCGCCAGCAGCTGGCGGTTTCCCTACGAGCAGTACTTC. The J gene is TRBJ2-7, the V gene TRBV5-1; D is unresolved. V lost 3 bases and J lost 2, with 9 bases in between. The CDR3 consists of 13 residues. Germline V gene sequence: CDR1 SGHRS, CDR2 YFSETQ.

The chain carries TRBV7-9 and TRBJ2-5; TRBD2 agrees at 9 bases. Losses at the gene ends were 5 bases for V and 1 base for J; bases not matched to a gene: 8. Germline V gene lookup returns CDR1 SEHNR and CDR2 FQNEAQ (reference sequence). This CDR3 comprises 16 residues. The CDR3 here is CASSTLGGGGQETQYF. DNA of the CDR3: TGTGCCAGCAGCACCCTAGGCGGGGGGGGCCAAGAGACCCAGTACTTC.

The chain couples TRBV5-1 to TRBJ2-3; the D gene is possibly TRBD2 (5 bases). V shed 1 base and J shed 6 bases, with 15 bases lying between them. Looked up from germline, CDR1 is SGHRS and CDR2 is YFSETQ. The CDR3 spans 15 residues. The CDR3 bases are TGCGCCAGCAGCTTGCGAGGAGGTGGCCAGGATACGCAGTATTTT. Amino acid sequence: CASSLRGGGQDTQYF.

The rearrangement links TRBV9 to TRBJ1-2; 7 bases fit TRBD1. This CDR3 spans 14 amino acids. The ends lost 3 bases at V and 7 bases at J; junction bases unmatched: 9. CDR1 is SGDLS and CDR2 is YYNGEE in the germline V gene. The CDR3 DNA reads TGTGCCAGCAGCGCCCTACGACAGGGAGGTGGCTACACCTTC. It yields the protein CASSALRQGGGYTF.

In its sample, this clone was seen a few times. The V call is TRBV6-5, the J call TRBJ2-7, with D possibly being TRBD1 (6 bases). The germline V gene has CDR1 MNHEY and CDR2 SVGAGI. There are 14 residues in the CDR3. The V end was cut by 5 bases, the J end by 6 bases, with 17 bases between. As DNA, the CDR3 is TGTGCCAGCAGTGAACCATGGGGGCTTTGCGAGCAGTACTTC. Its translation is CASSEPWGLCEQYF.

This clone occurred a few times. The chain has TRBV7-9 and TRBJ1-1, with D tentatively TRBD1 (5 bases). V dropped 5 bases and J dropped 1 base, with 11 bases sitting between them. The CDR3 length is 14 residues. The germline V gene has CDR1 SEHNR and CDR2 FQNEAQ (reference sequence). The CDR3 coding sequence is TGTGCCAGCAGCCCAGCAGGGTCGAACACTGAAGCTTTCTTT. It encodes CASSPAGSNTEAFF.

The chain employs TRBV2 and TRBJ2-5; a weak D match, TRBD1 (5 bases). Germline V gene lookup returns CDR1 SNHLY and CDR2 FYNNEI. The CDR3 is 15 residues long. V was pared by 5 bases and J by 4 bases, with 17 bases between. The CDR3 DNA reads as TGTGCCAGCAGTATTCTGGGTCAGGGCGGAGAGACCCAGTACTTC. Its translation is CASSILGQGGETQYF.

There are a few counts of this clone. The chain joins TRBV4-3 to TRBJ2-1; possibly TRBD2 for D (6 bases). Germline CDR1 and CDR2: LGHNA and YSLEER. This CDR3 has 17 amino acids. V was trimmed by 3 bases and J by 0 bases, leaving 15 bases between them. The CDR3 is CASSQGLGRSSYNEQFF. CDR3 DNA sequence: TGCGCCAGCAGCCAGGGACTGGGACGGAGCTCCTACAATGAGCAGTTCTTC.

The chain employs TRBV28 and TRBJ2-1; TRBD1 matches 8 bases. This CDR3 has 15 amino acids. Germline-derived CDR1 and CDR2 are MDHEN and SYDVKM. Losses at the gene ends were 6 bases for V and 1 base for J; bases not matched to a gene: 5. The DNA for the CDR3 is TGTGCCAGCAGCCCGGACAGGGCTTCCTACAATGAGCAGTTCTTC. Translated: CASSPDRASYNEQFF. Complete variable domain (other parts from reference TRBV28 and TRBJ2-1): DVKVTQSSRYLVKRTGEKVFLECVQDMDHENMFWYRQDPGLGLRLIYFSYDVKMKEKGDIPEGYSVSREKKERFSLILESASTNQTSMYLCASSPDRASYNEQFFGPGTRLTVL.

The chain combines TRBV19 with TRBJ1-1; no firm D call. Per germline, CDR1 LNHDA and CDR2 SQIVND (reference sequence). Trimming stripped 5 bases from V and 3 bases from J, with 10 bases between. This CDR3 comprises 13 residues. CDR3 in amino acids: CASSVSPDTEAFF. DNA of the CDR3: TGTGCCAGTAGTGTATCCCCCGACACTGAAGCTTTCTTT.

V and J are TRBV7-7 and TRBJ2-3, with 9 bases fitting TRBD1. The V and J ends lost 1 base and 3 bases, in that order; junction bases with no gene match: 5. CDR1 and CDR2 from the germline V gene are SSHAT and FNYEAQ (reference sequence). The CDR3 is 16 residues long. Written as DNA, the CDR3 is TGTGCCAGCAGCTTAGGATCCGGGACAGGGACAGATACGCAGTATTTT. It specifies CASSLGSGTGTDTQYF.

This clone was counted only a few times. The V call is TRBV4-1, the J call TRBJ1-1, with TRBD1 identical over 9 bases. The J segment lost 8 bases and the V segment lost 0 bases, leaving 7 bases of the junction unmatched. The CDR3 covers 15 residues. Germline V gives CDR1 MGHRA, CDR2 YSYEKL. The chain's CDR3 is CASSQENRGQIEAFF. The CDR3 coding sequence is TGCGCCAGCAGCCAAGAAAACAGGGGGCAAATCGAAGCTTTCTTT.

V gene TRBV6-1 combines with J gene TRBJ2-3; D is possibly TRBD2 (5 bases). Germline assignment: CDR1 MNHNS and CDR2 SASEGT. V was trimmed by 4 bases and J by 4 bases, leaving 18 bases between them. CDR3 length equals 16 residues. In nucleotides, the CDR3 is TGTGCCAGCAGTGCGGGTCGGGGTCCACACGCAGATACGCAGTATTTT. Its protein is CASSAGRGPHADTQYF.